The source of this T cell receptor (beta chain) is a study of CD8+ T cells in alopecia areata (dated by TCRdb to between 2018 and 2020). Background for the entire study: The treated patients took part in an open-label pilot trial in which moderate-to-severe alopecia areata was treated with oral tofacitinib at 5 to 10 mg twice daily. Tofacitinib was given for 6 to 18 months, followed by 6 months of follow-up off drug to assess delayed response and recurrence. In treated patients, disease severity was measured using the SALT score, which gives the percentage of scalp surface area affected. High-throughput TCRbeta sequencing was used to examine T cell clonal expansion in alopecia areata in both the C3H/HeJ mouse model and human patients. In humans, TCRbeta sequencing was performed on scalp tissue and on sorted CD4+ and CD8+ peripheral blood T cells from healthy controls and from patients with patchy or totalis/universalis alopecia areata. Tofacitinib-treated patients had biopsies at baseline and at 4 and 24 weeks of treatment, with a later scalp biopsy in several patients. Clonality in the scalp was compared among normal scalp (n=4), patchy alopecia areata scalp (n=8), and alopecia totalis/universalis scalp (n=8). RNA was obtained with the PAXgene miRNA kit for fixed scalp, the miRNeasy kit for PBMCs, and the RNeasy kit for mouse skin. TCRbeta CDR3 regions were amplified by immunoSEQ multiplex PCR using 35 Vbeta forward and 13 Jbeta reverse primers.

The library was produced with the immunoSEQ multiplex PCR assay. RNA was extracted from all samples and reverse transcribed into cDNA, which served as template for TCR sequencing. SuperScript III was used to make first-strand cDNA, primed with a 2:1 mix of oligo-dT and random hexamers. Amplification bias was assessed with a synthetic immune receptor repertoire, and residual bias was removed computationally. The study's own analysis went as follows. Raw reads were preprocessed for error removal, and CDR3 was defined according to IMGT conventions as running from the conserved cysteine to phenylalanine. Clonality was computed as 1 minus the Shannon entropy, with the entropy normalized by log2 of the number of productive unique TCRs. Scalp TCRbeta sequences were cross-referenced with sorted blood CD4 and CD8 repertoires so that the CD4 or CD8 identity of scalp clones could be inferred. TCRdb retrieved this table from immuneACCESS and kept in-frame rearrangements only. Not all clones are present; in checked studies, unresolved V genes account for under half, and no reason is known for the remainder. D and trimming come from the DNA, and the V and J calls and clone size come from that table. In this sample the table shows approximately 180,000 clones, around 64% of which occur a single time. The top ten clonotypes cover about 1.3% of the sample.

According to the study, the label for this sample's treatment or condition signals: oral pan-JAK inhibitor, 5-10 mg twice daily. From alopecia areata patients, peripheral blood was collected along with lesional scalp punch biopsies. PBMCs were isolated by density centrifugation and stained for CD3, CD4 and CD8, after which CD4+ and CD8+ T cells were sorted on a FACSAria. As concerns this clone: Its antigen is unknown. Nothing much larger sits one base from this clone, and base qualities are not available.

CDR1 and CDR2 are drawn from the germline V gene: SQVTM, ANQGSEA. From the cysteine through the phenylalanine, the CDR3 covers 19 amino acids. Only CDR3 DNA remains: 57 bases, in frame from the first base. Trimming takes 7 bases from V and 0 bases from J, and the germline ends sit 25 bases apart. The research as a whole found: Compared with mice, TCR sequences shared between patients were less clear, possibly partly because of HLA diversity across the patient population. Scalp clonality and the number of expanded CD8+ clones among the top 100 scalp clones were significantly decreased by tofacitinib. Compared with normal scalp, lesional scalp, particularly in alopecia totalis/universalis, had higher clonality and more expanded CD8+ clones, which suggests antigenic drive. Scalp TCR repertoire analysis is complicated because resident alphabeta T cells in normal human skin are also sequenced, whereas mouse skin is dominated by gammadelta T cells. During tofacitinib treatment, many expanded lesional clones remained in scalp and blood, and this persistence may partly explain relapse after treatment is stopped. Because the treated cohort was small and had only one nonresponder, larger studies are needed to examine links between baseline CD8+ expansion and response.

Specimen: CD4+ T cells sorted from blood, collected at week 49, from a patient treated with tofacitinib. The receptor comes from a human donor with alopecia areata. In this chain, TRBV29-1 is recombined with TRBJ2-6, with TRBD1 perhaps the D gene, on 7 matching bases. CDR3 sequence: CSAQDPTGNGGSGANVLTF. The sequenced DNA: TGCAGCGCCCAAGACCCGACAGGGAACGGGGGCTCTGGGGCCAACGTCCTGACTTTC.